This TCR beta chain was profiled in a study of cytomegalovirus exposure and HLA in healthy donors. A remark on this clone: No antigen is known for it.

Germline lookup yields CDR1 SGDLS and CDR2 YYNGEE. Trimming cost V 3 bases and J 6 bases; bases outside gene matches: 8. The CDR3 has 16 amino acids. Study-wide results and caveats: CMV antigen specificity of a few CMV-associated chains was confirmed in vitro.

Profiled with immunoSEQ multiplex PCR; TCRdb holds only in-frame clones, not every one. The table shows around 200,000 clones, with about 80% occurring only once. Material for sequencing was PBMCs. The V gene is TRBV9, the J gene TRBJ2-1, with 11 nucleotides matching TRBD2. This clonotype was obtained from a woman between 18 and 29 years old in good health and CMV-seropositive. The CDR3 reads CASSATSGGYFNEQFF. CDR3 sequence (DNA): TGTGCCAGCAGCGCAACTAGCGGGGGTTATTTCAATGAGCAGTTCTTC.